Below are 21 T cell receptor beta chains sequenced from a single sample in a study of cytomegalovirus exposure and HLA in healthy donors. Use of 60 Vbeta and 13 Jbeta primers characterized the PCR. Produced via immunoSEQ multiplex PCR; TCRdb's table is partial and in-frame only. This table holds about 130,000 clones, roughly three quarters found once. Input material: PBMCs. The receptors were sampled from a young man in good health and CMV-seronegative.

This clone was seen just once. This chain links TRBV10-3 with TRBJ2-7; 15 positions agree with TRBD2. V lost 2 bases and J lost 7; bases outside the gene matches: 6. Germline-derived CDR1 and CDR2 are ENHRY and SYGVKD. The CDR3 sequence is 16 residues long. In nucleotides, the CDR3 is TGTGCCATCAGTGAGGGACTAGCGGGAGGGTCTCGGGAGCAGTACTTC. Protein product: CAISEGLAGGSREQYF.

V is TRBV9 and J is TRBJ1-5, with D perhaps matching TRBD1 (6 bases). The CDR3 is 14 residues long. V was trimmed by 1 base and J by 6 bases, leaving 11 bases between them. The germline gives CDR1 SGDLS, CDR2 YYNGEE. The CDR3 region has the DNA TGTGCCAGCAGCGTAAAAGCGACAGGTCAGCCCCAGCATTTT. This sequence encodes CASSVKATGQPQHF. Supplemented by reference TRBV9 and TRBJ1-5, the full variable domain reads DSGVTQTPKHLITATGQRVTLRCSPRSGDLSVYWYQQSLDQGLQFLIQYYNGEERAKGNILERFSAQQFPDLHSELNLSSLELGDSALYFCASSVKATGQPQHFGDGTRLSIL.

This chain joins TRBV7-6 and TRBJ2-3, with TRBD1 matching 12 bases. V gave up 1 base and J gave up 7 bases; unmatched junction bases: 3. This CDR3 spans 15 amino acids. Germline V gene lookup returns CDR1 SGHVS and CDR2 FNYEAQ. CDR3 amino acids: CASSLGGQGAYTQYF. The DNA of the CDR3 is TGTGCCAGCAGCTTAGGGGGACAGGGGGCATATACGCAGTATTTT.

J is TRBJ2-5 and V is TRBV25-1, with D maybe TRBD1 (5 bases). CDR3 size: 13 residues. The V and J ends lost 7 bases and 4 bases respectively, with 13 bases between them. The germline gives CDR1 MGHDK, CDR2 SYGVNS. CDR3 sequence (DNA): TGTGCCAGCACTGGGGCCGTAGGAGAGACCCAGTACTTC. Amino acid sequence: CASTGAVGETQYF.

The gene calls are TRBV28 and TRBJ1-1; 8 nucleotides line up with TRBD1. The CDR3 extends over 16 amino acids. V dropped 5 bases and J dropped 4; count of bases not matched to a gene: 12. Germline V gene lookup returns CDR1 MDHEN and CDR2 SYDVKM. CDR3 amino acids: CASSPSTGARGTEAFF. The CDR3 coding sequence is TGTGCCAGCAGTCCCTCGACAGGGGCACGTGGCACTGAAGCTTTCTTT. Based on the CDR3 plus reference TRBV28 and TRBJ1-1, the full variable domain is DVKVTQSSRYLVKRTGEKVFLECVQDMDHENMFWYRQDPGLGLRLIYFSYDVKMKEKGDIPEGYSVSREKKERFSLILESASTNQTSMYLCASSPSTGARGTEAFFGQGTRLTVV.

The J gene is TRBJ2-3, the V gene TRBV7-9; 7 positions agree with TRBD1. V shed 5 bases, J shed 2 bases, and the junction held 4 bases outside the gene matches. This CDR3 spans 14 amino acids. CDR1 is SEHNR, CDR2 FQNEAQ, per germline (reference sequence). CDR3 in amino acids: CASSLGQDTDTQYF. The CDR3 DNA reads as TGTGCCAGCAGCCTAGGACAGGACACAGATACGCAGTATTTT.

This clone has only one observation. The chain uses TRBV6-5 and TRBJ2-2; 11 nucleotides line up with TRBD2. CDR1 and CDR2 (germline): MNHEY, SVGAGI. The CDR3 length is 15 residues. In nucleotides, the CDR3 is TGTGCGACTCACAGACTAGCGGGATCTGGGGGGGAGCTGTTTTTT. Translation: CATHRLAGSGGELFF.

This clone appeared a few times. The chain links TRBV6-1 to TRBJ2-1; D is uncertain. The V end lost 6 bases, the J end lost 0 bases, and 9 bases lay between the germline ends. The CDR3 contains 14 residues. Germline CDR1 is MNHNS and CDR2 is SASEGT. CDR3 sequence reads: CASRSSSSYNEQFF. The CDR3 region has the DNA TGTGCCAGCAGGTCGAGTAGCTCCTACAATGAGCAGTTCTTC.

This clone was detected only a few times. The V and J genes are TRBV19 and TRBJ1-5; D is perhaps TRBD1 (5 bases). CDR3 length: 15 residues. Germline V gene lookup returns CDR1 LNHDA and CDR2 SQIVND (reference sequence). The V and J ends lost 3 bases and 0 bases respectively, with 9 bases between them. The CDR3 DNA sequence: TGTGCCAGTAGTATGTACAGGTCTAGCAATCAGCCCCAGCATTTT. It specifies CASSMYRSSNQPQHF.

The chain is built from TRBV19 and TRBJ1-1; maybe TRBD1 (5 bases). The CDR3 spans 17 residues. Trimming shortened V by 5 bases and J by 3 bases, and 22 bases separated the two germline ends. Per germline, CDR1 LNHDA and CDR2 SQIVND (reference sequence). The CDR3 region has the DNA TGTGCCAGTAGTCTACTAGCAGTCGGGGGAGATGACACTGAAGCTTTCTTT. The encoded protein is CASSLLAVGGDDTEAFF. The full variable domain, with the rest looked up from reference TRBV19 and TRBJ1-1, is DGGITQSPKYLFRKEGQNVTLSCEQNLNHDAMYWYRQDPGQGLRLIYYSQIVNDFQKGDIAEGYSVSREKKESFPLTVTSAQKNPTAFYLCASSLLAVGGDDTEAFFGQGTRLTVV.

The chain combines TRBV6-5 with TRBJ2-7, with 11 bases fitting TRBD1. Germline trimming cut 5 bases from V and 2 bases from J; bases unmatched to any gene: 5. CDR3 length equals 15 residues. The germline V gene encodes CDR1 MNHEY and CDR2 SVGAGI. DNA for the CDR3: TGTGCCAGCAGTCCGGACAGGGGGCAAACCTACGAGCAGTACTTC. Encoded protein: CASSPDRGQTYEQYF.

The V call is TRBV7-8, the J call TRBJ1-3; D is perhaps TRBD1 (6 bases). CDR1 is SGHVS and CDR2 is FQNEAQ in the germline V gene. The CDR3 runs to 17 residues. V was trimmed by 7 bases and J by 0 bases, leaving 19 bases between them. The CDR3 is CASTAMTGVTSGNTIYF. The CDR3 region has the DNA TGTGCCAGCACCGCAATGACAGGAGTCACCTCTGGAAACACCATATATTTT.

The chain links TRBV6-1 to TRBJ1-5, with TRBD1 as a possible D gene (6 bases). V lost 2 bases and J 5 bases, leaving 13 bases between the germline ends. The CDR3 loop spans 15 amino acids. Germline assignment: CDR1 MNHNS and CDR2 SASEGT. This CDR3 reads CASSEQGSADQPQHF. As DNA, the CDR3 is TGTGCCAGCAGTGAACAGGGGTCGGCCGATCAGCCCCAGCATTTT.

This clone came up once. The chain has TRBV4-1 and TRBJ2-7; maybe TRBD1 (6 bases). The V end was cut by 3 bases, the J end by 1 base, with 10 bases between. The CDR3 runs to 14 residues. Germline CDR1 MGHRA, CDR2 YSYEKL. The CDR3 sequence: CASSHPGQSYEQYF. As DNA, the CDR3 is TGCGCCAGCAGCCACCCCGGACAGTCCTACGAGCAGTACTTC.

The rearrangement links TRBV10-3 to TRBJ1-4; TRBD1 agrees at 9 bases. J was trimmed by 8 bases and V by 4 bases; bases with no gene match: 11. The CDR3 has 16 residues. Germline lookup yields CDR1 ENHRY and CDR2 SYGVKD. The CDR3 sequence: CAISGTGVERGEKLFF. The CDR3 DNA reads TGTGCCATCAGTGGGACAGGGGTTGAGAGAGGAGAAAAACTGTTTTTT.

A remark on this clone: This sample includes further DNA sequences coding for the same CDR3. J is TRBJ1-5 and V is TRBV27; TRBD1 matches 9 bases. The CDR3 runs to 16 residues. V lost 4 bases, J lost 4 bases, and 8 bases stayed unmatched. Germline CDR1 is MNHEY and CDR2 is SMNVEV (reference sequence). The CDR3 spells CASSSARTGENQPQHF. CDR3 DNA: TGTGCCAGCAGTTCCGCCCGGACAGGGGAGAATCAGCCCCAGCATTTT.

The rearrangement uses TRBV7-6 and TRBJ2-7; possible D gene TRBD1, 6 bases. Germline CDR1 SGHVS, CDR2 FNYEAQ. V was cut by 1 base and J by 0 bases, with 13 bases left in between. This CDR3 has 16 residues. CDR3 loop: CASSLGAGRGSYEQYF. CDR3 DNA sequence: TGTGCCAGCAGCTTAGGCGCCGGCAGGGGCTCCTACGAGCAGTACTTC.

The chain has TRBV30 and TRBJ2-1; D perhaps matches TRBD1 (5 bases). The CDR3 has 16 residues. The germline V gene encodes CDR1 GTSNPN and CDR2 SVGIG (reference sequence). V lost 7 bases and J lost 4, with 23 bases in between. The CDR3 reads CALIPRQPERYNEQFF. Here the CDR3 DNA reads TGTGCCTTGATCCCAAGACAGCCAGAGCGATACAATGAGCAGTTCTTC. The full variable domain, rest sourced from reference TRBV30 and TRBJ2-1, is SQTIHQWPATLVQPVGSPLSLECTVEGTSNPNLYWYRQAAGRGLQLLFYSVGIGQISSEVPQNLSASRPQDRQFILSSKKLLLSDSGFYLCALIPRQPERYNEQFFGPGTRLTVL.

CDR3 sequence (DNA): TGTGCCAGCAGCGTAGCTGCAGCTGGAAACACCATATATTTT. Its translation is CASSVAAAGNTIYF. V and J are TRBV9 and TRBJ1-3; D uncertain. There are 14 residues in the CDR3. V was shortened by 0 bases and J by 2 bases, with 6 bases between the two germline ends. Germline V gene data show CDR1 as SGDLS and CDR2 as YYNGEE.

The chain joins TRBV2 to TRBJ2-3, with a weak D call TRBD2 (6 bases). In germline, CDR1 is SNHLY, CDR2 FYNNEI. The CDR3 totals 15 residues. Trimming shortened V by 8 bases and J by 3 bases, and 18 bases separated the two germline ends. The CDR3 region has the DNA TGTGCCAGCGAAGGAGGGGCGGCGGGGACAGATACGCAGTATTTT. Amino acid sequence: CASEGGAAGTDTQYF.

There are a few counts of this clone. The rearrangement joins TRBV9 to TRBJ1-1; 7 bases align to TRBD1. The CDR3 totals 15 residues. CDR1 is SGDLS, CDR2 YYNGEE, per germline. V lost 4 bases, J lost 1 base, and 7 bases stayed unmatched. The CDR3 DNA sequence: TGTGCCAGCAGCCCGACAGGGAAGCCGAACACTGAAGCTTTCTTT. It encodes CASSPTGKPNTEAFF.